This TCR beta chain was identified during a study of T cells in Graves' hyperthyroidism and ophthalmopathy. In the case of this clonotype: Its antigen remains unidentified. A much bigger clone sits one base away, suggesting this may be a read error.

Template material for amplifying TCR beta CDR3 regions consisted of RNA transcripts. The study used the HTBI primer set for a first-round RT-PCR of the TCR CDR3. TCRdb used MiXCR to reprocess the multiplex PCR reads, holding one entry per CDR3 protein. The data contain 410,000 or so distinct CDR3 sequences, roughly 14% of them seen just once; the ten biggest clones take up 13%. Findings and caveats of the study: Most expanded thyroid clonotypes above 0.001 recurred in blood. Ophthalmopathy, which appeared later, was predicted by the model a median approximately six months before onset.

Those patients with uncontrolled infection, other autoimmune disease, pregnancy or lactation were excluded. Isolation of PBMCs was performed on around 9.4 ml fresh peripheral blood. CDR3 length: 15 residues. Sequencing was done on a sample of blood. The chain employs TRBV12-3 or TRBV12-4 and TRBJ2-3; D is uncertain. The sequence was collected from a young man with Graves' ophthalmopathy. The CDR3 DNA reads TGTGCCGGCAGTTCTCCGCTAGGAAGCACAGATACGCAGTATTTT. It encodes CAGSSPLGSTDTQYF.